This T cell receptor (beta chain) was documented in a study of blood T cell repertoires in COVID-19. Study-wide context: Sites across the United States, Italy and Spain contributed samples from acute and convalescent COVID-19. The cDNA or gDNA used as material had been derived from T cells, B-cell-depleted T cells, or PBMCs.

Germline V CDR1 and CDR2: SGHVS, FNYEAQ. The CDR3 loop spans 12 amino acids. V was shortened by 4 bases and J by 7 bases, with 8 bases between the two germline ends. Seattle participants joined during active infection and were tracked over time. Sequenced by immunoSEQ multiplex PCR; TCRdb stores in-frame clones only, minus some. The table has nearly 70,000 clones, roughly nine tenths seen once. The genes are TRBV7-6 and TRBJ2-1; perhaps TRBD2 as D (5 bases). This sequence originates from a man between 40 and 49 years old with COVID-19, enrolled during active disease. Sample: peripheral blood. The CDR3 nucleotides read TGTGCCAGCAGCTCGCCGGGGAATGAGCAGTTCTTC. Protein: CASSSPGNEQFF. Complete variable domain (other parts from reference TRBV7-6 and TRBJ2-1): GAGVSQSPRYKVTKRGQDVALRCDPISGHVSLYWYRQALGQGPEFLTYFNYEAQQDKSGLPNDRFSAERPEGSISTLTIQRTEQRDSAMYRCASSSPGNEQFFGPGTRLTVL.